This paragraph reports one T cell receptor (beta chain). The antigen is unknown. Cells designated naive CD8 were CD45RO-negative and were positively selected for CCR7, with terminally differentiated effector memory CD45RA+ cells excluded. This sample was taken from a study of shared clonotypes between healthy human individuals. Study as a whole: Aged between 18 and 49, the donors were a couple of women and three men. The study, taken as a whole, reports: All-four-donor shared clonotypes had higher generation probabilities than non-shared clonotypes did.

In the sorted-subset replicate PCRs, around 200 ng DNA, roughly 29,000 T cell genomes, was used. TCRdb's table, derived via immunoSEQ multiplex PCR, lists solely in-frame clones and lacks some. This repertoire shows approximately 600,000 clones, 95% found once; its top ten account for over 0.09%. This clonotype was obtained from a woman younger than 45 in good health. Sequencing was done on a sample of naive CD8+ T cells sorted from blood.

The CDR3 bases are TGCGCCAGCAGCTTGGAGGGAGTCTCCTACAATGAGCAGTTCTTC. Its protein product is CASSLEGVSYNEQFF. The chain recombines TRBV5-1 with TRBJ2-1; D possibly corresponds to TRBD2 (5 bases). The V gene lost 0 bases and the J gene lost 0 bases, with 7 bases spanning the gap. Germline V gene lookup returns CDR1 SGHRS and CDR2 YFSETQ. The CDR3 length is 15 residues.